The sequence of this T cell receptor (beta chain) was determined in a study of cytomegalovirus exposure and HLA in healthy donors. Study findings and constraints: Earlier results showed most TCR beta V segments being productive about 90% or about 30% of the time.

This PCR relied on a set of 60 Vbeta primers and 13 Jbeta primers. Libraries were prepared by immunoSEQ multiplex PCR; TCRdb keeps only in-frame clonotypes and omits some of them. The sample has roughly 100,000 clones; 82% are singletons. Germline V lookup: CDR1 LNHDA, CDR2 SQIVND (reference sequence). Unmatched junction bases numbered 15, after V lost 9 bases and J lost 5 bases. The CDR3 loop spans 16 amino acids. A word on this clone: Its matching antigen is unknown.

The chain recombines TRBV19 with TRBJ2-1; 8 bases match TRBD1. The sequenced sample consisted of PBMCs. The receptor was derived from a man between 50 and 59 years old in good health and CMV-seronegative. In DNA form, the CDR3 reads TGTGCCAGCACGGGTCGGCTCCAGACAGGGGACAATGAGCAGTTCTTC. It is translated as CASTGRLQTGDNEQFF.